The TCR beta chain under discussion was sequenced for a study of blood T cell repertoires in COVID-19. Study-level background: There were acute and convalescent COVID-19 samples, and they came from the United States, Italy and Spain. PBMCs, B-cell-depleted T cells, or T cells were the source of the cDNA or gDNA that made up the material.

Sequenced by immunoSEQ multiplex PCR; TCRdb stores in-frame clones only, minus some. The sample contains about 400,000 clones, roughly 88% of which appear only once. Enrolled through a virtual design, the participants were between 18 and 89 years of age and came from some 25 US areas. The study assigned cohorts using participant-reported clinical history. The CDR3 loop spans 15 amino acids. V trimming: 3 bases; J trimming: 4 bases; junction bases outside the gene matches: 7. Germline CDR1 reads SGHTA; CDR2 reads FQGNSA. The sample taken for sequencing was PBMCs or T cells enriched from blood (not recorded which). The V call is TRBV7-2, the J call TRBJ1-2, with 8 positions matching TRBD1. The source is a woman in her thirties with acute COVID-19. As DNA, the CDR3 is TGTGCCAGCAGCTTTACAGGGGGGCTCTCCTATGGCTACACCTTC. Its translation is CASSFTGGLSYGYTF.